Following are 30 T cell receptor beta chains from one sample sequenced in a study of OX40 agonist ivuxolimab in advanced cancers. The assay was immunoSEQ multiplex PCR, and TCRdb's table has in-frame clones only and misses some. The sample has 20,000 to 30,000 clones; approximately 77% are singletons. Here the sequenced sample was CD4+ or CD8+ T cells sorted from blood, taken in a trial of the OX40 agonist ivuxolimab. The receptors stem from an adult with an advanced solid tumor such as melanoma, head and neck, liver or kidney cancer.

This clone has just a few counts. CDR3 in DNA: TGCAGCGTGGGACAGGACTCGGAAGCTTTCTTT. This gives the protein CSVGQDSEAFF. The V and J genes are TRBV29-1 and TRBJ1-1, with 8 bases lining up with TRBD1. V lost 6 bases to trimming and J lost 8 bases; unmatched junction nucleotides: 5. This CDR3 has 11 amino acids. From germline, CDR1 is SQVTM and CDR2 ANQGSEA. The full variable domain, with the rest looked up from reference TRBV29-1 and TRBJ1-1, is SAVISQKPSRDICQRGTSLTIQCQVDSQVTMMFWYRQQPGQSLTLIATANQGSEATYESGFVIDKFPISRPNLTFSTLTVSNMSPEDSSIYLCSVGQDSEAFFGQGTRLTVV.

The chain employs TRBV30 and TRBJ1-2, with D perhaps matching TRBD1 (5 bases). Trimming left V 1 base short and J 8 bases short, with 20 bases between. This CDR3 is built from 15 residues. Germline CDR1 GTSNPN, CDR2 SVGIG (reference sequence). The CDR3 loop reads CAWSGADSRSGGYTF. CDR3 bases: TGTGCCTGGAGTGGGGCCGACAGCCGGTCGGGAGGCTACACCTTC.

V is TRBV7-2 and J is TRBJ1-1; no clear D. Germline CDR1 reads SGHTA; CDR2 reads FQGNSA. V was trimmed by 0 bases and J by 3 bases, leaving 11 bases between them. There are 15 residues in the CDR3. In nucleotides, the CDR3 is TGTGCCAGCAGCTTAGCGGAGGGAGGGTACACTGAAGCTTTCTTT. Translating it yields CASSLAEGGYTEAFF.

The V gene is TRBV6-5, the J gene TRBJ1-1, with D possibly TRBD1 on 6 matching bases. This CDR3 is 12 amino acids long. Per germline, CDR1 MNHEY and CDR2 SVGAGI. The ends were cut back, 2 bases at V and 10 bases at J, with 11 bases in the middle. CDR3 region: CASSYPEGGAFF. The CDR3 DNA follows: TGTGCCAGCAGTTACCCAGAGGGGGGAGCTTTCTTT.

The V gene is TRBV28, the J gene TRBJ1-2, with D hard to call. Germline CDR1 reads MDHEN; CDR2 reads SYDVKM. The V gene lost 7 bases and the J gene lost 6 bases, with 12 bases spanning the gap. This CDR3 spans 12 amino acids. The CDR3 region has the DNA TGTGCCAGCAAGGTTAGGCCGCATGGCTACACCTTC. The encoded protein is CASKVRPHGYTF.

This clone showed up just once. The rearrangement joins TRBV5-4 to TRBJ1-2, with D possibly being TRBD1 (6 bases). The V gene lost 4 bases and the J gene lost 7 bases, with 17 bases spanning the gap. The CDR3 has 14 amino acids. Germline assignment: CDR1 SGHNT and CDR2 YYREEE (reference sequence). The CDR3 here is CASSPTGTRSGYTF. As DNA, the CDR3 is TGTGCCAGCAGCCCCACCGGGACAAGGAGTGGCTACACCTTC.

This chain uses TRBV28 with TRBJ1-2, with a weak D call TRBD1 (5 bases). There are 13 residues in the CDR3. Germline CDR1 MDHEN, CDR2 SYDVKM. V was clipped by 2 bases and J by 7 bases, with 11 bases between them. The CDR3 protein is CASSLGPGLGYTF. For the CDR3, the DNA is TGTGCCAGCAGTTTAGGTCCAGGGCTTGGCTACACCTTC.

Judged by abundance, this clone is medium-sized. Here the CDR3 DNA reads TGTGCCAGCAGCCCCTCGGTGGTAGGGGGCAATACCGGGGAGCTGTTTTTT. This codes for CASSPSVVGGNTGELFF. The V call is TRBV5-6, the J call TRBJ2-2; 7 bases align to TRBD1. Germline V gene sequence: CDR1 SGHDT, CDR2 YYEEEE. J was trimmed by 5 bases and V by 4 bases; bases with no gene match: 14. This CDR3 has 17 residues.

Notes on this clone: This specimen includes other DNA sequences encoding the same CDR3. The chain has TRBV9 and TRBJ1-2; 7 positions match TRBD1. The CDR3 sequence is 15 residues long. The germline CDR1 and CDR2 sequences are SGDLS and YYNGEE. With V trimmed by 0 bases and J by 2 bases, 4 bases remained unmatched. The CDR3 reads CASSVGSGGNYGYTF. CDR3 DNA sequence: TGTGCCAGCAGCGTAGGTTCAGGGGGGAACTATGGCTACACCTTC.

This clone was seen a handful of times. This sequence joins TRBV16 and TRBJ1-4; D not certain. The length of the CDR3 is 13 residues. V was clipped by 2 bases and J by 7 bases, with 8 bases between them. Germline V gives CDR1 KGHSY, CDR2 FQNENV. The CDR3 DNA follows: TGTGCCAGCAGCCAAAGGCTCGGTGAAAAACTGTTTTTT. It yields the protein CASSQRLGEKLFF.

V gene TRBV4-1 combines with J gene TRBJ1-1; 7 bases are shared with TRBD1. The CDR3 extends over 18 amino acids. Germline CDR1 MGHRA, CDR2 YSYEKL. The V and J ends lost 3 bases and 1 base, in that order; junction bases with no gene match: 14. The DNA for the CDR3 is TGCGCCAGCAGCCACCCCCCCGGAAGCGGGACAGCGAACACTGAAGCTTTCTTT. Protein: CASSHPPGSGTANTEAFF.

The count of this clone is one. CDR3 sequence: CAWSKIRVNYGYTF. The DNA of the CDR3 is TGTGCCTGGAGTAAGATAAGGGTTAACTATGGCTACACCTTC. The chain links TRBV30 to TRBJ1-2; D unresolved. Per germline, CDR1 GTSNPN and CDR2 SVGIG (reference sequence). This CDR3 has 14 amino acids. Trimming stripped 2 bases from V and 1 base from J, with 11 bases between.

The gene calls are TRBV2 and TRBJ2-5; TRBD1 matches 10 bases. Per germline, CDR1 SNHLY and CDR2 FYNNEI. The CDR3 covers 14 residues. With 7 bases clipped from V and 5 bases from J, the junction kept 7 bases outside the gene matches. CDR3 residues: CASKPDRGTETQYF. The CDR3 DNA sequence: TGTGCCAGCAAGCCGGACAGGGGGACGGAGACCCAGTACTTC.

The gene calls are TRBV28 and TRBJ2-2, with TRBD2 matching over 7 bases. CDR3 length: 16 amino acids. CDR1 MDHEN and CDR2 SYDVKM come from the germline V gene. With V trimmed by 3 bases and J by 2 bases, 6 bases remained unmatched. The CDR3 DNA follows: TGTGCCAGCAGTTTCCGAGTAGCGGGCAACACCGGGGAGCTGTTTTTT. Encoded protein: CASSFRVAGNTGELFF.

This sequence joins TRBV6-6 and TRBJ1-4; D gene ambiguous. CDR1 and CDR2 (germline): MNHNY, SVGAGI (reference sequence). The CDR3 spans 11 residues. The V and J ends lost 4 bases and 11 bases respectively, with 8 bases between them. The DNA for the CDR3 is TGTGCCAGCAGTTTGGGCCCCAAACTGTTTTTT. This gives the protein CASSLGPKLFF.

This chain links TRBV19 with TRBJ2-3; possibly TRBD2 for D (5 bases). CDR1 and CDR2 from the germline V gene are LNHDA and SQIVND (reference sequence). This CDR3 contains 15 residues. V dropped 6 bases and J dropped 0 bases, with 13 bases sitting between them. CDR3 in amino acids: CASRWRRSSTDTQYF. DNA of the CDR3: TGTGCCAGTAGATGGAGGCGTTCTAGCACAGATACGCAGTATTTT. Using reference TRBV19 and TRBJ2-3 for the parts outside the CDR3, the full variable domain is DGGITQSPKYLFRKEGQNVTLSCEQNLNHDAMYWYRQDPGQGLRLIYYSQIVNDFQKGDIAEGYSVSREKKESFPLTVTSAQKNPTAFYLCASRWRRSSTDTQYFGPGTRLTVL.

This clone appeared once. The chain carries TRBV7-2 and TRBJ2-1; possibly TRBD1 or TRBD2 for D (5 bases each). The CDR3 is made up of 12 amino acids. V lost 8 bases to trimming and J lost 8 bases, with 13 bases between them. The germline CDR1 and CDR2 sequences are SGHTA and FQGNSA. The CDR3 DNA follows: TGTGCCAGCGATAGGGGACGAGATGAGCAGTTCTTC. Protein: CASDRGRDEQFF.

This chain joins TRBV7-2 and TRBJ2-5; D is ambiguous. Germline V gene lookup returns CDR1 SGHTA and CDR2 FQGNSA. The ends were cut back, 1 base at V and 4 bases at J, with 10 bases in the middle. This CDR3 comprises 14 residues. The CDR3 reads CASSLGLTGETQYF. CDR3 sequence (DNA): TGTGCCAGCAGCTTAGGGCTTACCGGAGAGACCCAGTACTTC.

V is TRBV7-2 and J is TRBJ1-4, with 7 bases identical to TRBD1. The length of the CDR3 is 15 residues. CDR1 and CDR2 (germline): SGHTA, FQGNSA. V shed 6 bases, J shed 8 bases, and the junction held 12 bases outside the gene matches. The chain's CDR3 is CASRLQGRVGEKLFF. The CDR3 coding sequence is TGTGCCAGCAGACTACAGGGGAGGGTTGGAGAAAAACTGTTTTTT.

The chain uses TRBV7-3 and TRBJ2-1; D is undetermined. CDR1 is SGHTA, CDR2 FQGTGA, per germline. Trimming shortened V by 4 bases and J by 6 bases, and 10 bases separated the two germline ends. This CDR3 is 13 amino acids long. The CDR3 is CASSYPSSNEQFF. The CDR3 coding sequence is TGTGCCAGCAGCTACCCCTCCAGCAATGAGCAGTTCTTC.

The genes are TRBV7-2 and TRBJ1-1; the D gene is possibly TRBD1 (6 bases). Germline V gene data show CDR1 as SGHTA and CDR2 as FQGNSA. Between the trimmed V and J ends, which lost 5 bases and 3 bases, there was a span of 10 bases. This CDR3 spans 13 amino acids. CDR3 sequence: CASSRDRYTEAFF. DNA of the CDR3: TGTGCCAGCAGCCGAGACAGGTACACTGAAGCTTTCTTT.

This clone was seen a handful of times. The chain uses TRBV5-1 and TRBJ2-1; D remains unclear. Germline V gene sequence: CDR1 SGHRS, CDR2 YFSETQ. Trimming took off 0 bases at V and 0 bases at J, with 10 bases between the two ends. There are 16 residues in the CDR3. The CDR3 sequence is CASSLEGWSSYNEQFF. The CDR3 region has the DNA TGCGCCAGCAGCTTGGAGGGTTGGAGCTCCTACAATGAGCAGTTCTTC.

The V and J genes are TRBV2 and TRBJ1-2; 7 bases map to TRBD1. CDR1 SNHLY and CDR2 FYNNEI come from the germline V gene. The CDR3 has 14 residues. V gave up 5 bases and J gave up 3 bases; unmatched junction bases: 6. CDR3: CASSYGQDHYGYTF. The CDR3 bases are TGTGCCAGCAGTTACGGACAGGACCACTATGGCTACACCTTC.

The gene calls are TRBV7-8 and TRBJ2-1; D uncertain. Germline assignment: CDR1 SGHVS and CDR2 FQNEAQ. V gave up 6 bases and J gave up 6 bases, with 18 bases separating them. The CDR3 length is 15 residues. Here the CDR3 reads CASSFAQLRGNEQFF. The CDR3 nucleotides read TGTGCCAGCAGTTTTGCCCAACTCAGAGGCAATGAGCAGTTCTTC.

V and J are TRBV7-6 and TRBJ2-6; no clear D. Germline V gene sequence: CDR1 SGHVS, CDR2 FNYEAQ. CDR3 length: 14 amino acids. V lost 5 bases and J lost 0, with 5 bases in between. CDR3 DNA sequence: TGTGCCAGCAGCCAAAACTCTGGGGCCAACGTCCTGACTTTC. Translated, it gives CASSQNSGANVLTF.

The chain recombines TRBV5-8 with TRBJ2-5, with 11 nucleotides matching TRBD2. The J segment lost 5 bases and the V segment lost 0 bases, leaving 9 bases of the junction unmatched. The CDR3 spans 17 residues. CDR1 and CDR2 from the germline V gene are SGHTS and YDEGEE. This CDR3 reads CASSLEGSGRVLETQYF. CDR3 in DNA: TGTGCCAGCAGCTTGGAGGGTAGCGGGAGGGTCCTGGAGACCCAGTACTTC.

CDR3 DNA: TGTGCCAGCAGCTGGGACAGGGGGAATTCACCCCTCCACTTT. As protein: CASSWDRGNSPLHF. The V call is TRBV5-4, the J call TRBJ1-6; 11 positions match TRBD1. With 3 bases clipped from V and 7 bases from J, the junction kept 0 bases outside the gene matches. Germline CDR1 and CDR2: SGHNT and YYREEE (reference sequence). The CDR3 is 14 residues long.

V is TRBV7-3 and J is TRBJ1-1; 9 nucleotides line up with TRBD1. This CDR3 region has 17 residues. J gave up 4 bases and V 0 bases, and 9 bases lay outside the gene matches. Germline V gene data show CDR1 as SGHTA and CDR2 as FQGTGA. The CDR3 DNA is TGTGCCAGCAGCTTAACTGGGAGGGGACAGGGTGGCACTGAAGCTTTCTTT. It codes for CASSLTGRGQGGTEAFF. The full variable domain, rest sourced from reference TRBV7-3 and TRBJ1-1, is GAGVSQTPSNKVTEKGKYVELRCDPISGHTALYWYRQSLGQGPEFLIYFQGTGAADDSGLPNDRFFAVRPEGSVSTLKIQRTERGDSAVYLCASSLTGRGQGGTEAFFGQGTRLTVV.

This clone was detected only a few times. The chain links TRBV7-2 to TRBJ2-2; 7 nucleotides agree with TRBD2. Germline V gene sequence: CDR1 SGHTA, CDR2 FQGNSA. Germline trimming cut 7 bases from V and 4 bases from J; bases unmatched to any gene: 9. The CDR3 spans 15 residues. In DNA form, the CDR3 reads TGTGCCAGCACTGGAGGCGGGGGAGTCACCGGGGAGCTGTTTTTT. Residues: CASTGGGGVTGELFF.

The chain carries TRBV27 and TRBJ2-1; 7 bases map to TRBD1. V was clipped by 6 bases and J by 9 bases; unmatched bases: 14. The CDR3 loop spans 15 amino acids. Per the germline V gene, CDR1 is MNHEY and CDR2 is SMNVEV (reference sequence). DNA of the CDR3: TGTGCCAGCAGCTTCACAGTCCTGAAGGGGGCTGAGCAGTTCTTC. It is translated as CASSFTVLKGAEQFF.